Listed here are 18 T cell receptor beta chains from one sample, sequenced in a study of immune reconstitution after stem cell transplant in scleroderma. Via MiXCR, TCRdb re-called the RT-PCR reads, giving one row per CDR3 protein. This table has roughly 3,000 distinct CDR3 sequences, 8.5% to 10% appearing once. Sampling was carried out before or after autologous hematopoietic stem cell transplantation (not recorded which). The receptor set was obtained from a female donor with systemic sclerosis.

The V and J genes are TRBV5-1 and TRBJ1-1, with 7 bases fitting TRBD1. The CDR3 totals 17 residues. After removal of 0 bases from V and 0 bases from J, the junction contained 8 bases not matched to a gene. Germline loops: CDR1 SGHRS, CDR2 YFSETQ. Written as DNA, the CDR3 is TGCGCCAGCAGCTTGGGGGTAGGGGGCCTTATGAACACTGAAGCTTTCTTT. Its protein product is CASSLGVGGLMNTEAFF.

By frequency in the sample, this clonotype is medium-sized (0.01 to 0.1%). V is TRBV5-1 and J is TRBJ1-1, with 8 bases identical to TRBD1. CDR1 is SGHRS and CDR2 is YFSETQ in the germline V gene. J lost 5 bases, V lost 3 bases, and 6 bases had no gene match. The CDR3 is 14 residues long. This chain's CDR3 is CASSWGQADTEAFF. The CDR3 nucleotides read TGCGCCAGCAGCTGGGGACAGGCGGATACTGAAGCTTTCTTT.

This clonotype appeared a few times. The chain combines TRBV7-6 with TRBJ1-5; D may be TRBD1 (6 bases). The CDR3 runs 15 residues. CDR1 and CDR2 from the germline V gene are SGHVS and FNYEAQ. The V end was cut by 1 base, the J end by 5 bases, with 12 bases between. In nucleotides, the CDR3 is TGTGCCAGCAGCTTAGTGGGGGGCGGAGATCAGCCCCAGCATTTT. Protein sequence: CASSLVGGGDQPQHF.

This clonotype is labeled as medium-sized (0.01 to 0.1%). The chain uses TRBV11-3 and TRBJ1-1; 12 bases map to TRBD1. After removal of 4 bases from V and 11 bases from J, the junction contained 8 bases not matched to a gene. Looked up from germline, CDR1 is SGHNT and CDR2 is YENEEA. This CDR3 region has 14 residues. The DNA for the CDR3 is TGTGCCAGCAGCTCCTCCGGGACAGGGGGCCGGGCTTTCTTT. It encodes CASSSSGTGGRAFF.

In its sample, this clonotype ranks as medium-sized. The CDR3 protein is CSVELTGGAGYTF. The CDR3 DNA follows: TGCAGCGTTGAATTAACAGGGGGCGCTGGCTACACCTTC. The chain employs TRBV29-1 and TRBJ1-2; 9 bases are a match to TRBD1. The CDR3 has 13 amino acids. V gave up 2 bases and J gave up 7 bases; unmatched junction bases: 5. The V gene's germline CDR1 is SQVTM and CDR2 ANQGSEA. Based on the CDR3 plus reference TRBV29-1 and TRBJ1-2, the full variable domain is SAVISQKPSRDICQRGTSLTIQCQVDSQVTMMFWYRQQPGQSLTLIATANQGSEATYESGFVIDKFPISRPNLTFSTLTVSNMSPEDSSIYLCSVELTGGAGYTFGSGTRLTVV.

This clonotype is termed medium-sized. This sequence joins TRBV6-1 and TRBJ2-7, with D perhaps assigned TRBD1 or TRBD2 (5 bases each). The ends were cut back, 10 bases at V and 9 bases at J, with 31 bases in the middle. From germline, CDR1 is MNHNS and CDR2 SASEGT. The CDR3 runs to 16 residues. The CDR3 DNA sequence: TGTGCCACCAATAATCCGCCCGGGACGGCGGGTTTTCGGCAGTACTTC. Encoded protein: CATNNPPGTAGFRQYF.

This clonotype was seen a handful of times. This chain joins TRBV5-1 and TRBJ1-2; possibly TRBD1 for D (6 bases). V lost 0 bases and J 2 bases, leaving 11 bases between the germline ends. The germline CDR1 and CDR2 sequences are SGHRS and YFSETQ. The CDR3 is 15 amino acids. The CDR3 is CASSLVTQGNYGYTF. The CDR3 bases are TGCGCCAGCAGCTTGGTTACGCAGGGGAACTATGGCTACACCTTC.

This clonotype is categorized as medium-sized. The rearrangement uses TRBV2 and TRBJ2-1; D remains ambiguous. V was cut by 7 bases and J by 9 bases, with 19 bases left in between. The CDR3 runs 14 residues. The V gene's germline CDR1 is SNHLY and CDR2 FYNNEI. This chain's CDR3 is CASTVAIWAVEQFF. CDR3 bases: TGTGCCAGCACAGTGGCAATCTGGGCTGTTGAGCAGTTCTTC.

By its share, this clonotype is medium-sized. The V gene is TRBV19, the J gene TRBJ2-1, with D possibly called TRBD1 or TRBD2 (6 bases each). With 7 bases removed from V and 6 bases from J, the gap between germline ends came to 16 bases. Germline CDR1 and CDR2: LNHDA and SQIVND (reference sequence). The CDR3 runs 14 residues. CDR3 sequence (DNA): TGTGCCAGTACGGATTGGGGGGCTCGCAATGAGCAGTTCTTC. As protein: CASTDWGARNEQFF.

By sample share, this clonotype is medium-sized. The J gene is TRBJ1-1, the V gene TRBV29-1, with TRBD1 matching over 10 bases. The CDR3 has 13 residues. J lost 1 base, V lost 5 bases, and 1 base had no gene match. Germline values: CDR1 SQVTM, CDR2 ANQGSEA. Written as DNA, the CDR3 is TGCAGCGTTAGACAGGGGGCGAACACTGAAGCTTTCTTT. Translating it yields CSVRQGANTEAFF.

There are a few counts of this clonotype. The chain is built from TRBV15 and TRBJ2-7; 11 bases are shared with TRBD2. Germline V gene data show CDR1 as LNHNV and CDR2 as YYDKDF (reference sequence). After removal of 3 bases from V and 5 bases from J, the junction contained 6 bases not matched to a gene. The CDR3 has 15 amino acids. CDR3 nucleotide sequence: TGTGCCACCAGCAGGGCCACTAGCGGGGGACACGAGCAGTACTTC. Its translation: CATSRATSGGHEQYF.

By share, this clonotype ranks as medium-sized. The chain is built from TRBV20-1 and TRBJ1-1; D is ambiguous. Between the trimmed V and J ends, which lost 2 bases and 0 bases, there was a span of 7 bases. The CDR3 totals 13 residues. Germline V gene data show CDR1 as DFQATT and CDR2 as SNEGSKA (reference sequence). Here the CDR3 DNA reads TGCAGTGCTAGACGCACAATGAACACTGAAGCTTTCTTT. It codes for CSARRTMNTEAFF.

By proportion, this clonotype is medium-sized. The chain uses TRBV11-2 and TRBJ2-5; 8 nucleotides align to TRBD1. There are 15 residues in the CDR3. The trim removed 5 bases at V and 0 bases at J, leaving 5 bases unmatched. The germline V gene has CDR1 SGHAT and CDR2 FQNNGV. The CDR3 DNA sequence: TGTGCCAGCAGCACCAGGACAGGGTACCAAGAGACCCAGTACTTC. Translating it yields CASSTRTGYQETQYF.

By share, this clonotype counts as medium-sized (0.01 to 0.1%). CDR3 protein: CSGGEMNTEAFF. The CDR3 DNA reads as TGCAGCGGAGGAGAAATGAACACTGAAGCTTTCTTT. V is TRBV29-1 and J is TRBJ1-1; D is unclear. The CDR3 has 12 residues. V lost 7 bases, J lost 0 bases, and 9 bases lay in between. CDR1 and CDR2 from the germline V gene are SQVTM and ANQGSEA.

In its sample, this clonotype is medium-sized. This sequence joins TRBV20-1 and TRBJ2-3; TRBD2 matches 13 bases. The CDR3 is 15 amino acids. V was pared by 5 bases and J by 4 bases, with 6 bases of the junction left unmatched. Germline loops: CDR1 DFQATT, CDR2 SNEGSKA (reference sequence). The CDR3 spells CSASGTSGDPDTQYF. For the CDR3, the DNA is TGCAGTGCTTCTGGGACTAGCGGGGACCCAGATACGCAGTATTTT.

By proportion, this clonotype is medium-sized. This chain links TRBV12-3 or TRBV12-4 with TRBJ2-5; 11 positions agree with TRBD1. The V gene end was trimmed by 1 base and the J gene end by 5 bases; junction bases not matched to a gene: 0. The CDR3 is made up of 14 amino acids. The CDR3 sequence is CASSLGTGGETQYF. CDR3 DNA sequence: TGTGCCAGCAGTTTAGGGACAGGGGGCGAGACCCAGTACTTC.

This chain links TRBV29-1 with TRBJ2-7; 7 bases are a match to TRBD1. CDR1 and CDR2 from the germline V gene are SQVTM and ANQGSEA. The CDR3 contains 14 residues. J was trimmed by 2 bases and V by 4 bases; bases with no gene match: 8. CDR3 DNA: TGCAGCGTTGCCTGGGACAGCCAACCCTACGAGCAGTACTTC. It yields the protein CSVAWDSQPYEQYF.

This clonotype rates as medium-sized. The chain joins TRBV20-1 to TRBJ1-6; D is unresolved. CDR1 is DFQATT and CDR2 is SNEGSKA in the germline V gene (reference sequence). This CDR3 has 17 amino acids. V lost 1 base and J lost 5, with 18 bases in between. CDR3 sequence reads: CSARGSGRNFHNSPLHF. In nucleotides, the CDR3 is TGCAGTGCTAGAGGGTCAGGCAGAAATTTCCATAATTCACCCCTCCACTTT.